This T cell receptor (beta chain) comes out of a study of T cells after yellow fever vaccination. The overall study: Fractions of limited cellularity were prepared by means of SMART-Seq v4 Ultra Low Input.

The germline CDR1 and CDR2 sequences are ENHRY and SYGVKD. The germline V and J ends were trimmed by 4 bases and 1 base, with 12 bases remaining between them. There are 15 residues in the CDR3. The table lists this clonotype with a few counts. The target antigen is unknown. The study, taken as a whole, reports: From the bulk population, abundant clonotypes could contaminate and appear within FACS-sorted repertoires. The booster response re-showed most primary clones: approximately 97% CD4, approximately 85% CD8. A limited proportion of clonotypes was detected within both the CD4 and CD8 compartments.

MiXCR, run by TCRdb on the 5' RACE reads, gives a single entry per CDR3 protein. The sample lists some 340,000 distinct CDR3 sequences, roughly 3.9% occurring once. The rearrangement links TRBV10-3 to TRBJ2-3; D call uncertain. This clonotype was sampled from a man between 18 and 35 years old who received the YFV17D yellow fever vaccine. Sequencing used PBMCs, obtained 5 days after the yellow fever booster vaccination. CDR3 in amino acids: CAISGVAFGTDTQYF. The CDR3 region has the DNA TGTGCCATCAGTGGGGTAGCCTTTGGCACAGATACGCAGTATTTT.